The present TCR beta chain was sequenced within a study of blood T cells in healthy people across ages. This CDR3 is built from 15 residues. Germline V gene sequence: CDR1 SGHTA, CDR2 FQGNSA. V shed 5 bases and J shed 4 bases, with 14 bases lying between them. Findings and caveats of the study: Underestimates were what the diversity estimates from one million T cells were considered to be.

As concerns this clonotype: As yet, its antigen is unknown.

Through a sample-barcoded 5' primer and a J-beta primer mix, a second PCR was run for roughly 7 to 11 cycles. In TCRdb, the 5' RACE reads were re-called with MiXCR into one record per CDR3 protein. The sample includes hundreds of thousands of distinct CDR3 sequences, about 42% of them seen just once. This receptor was identified in a man aged 55 to 69 in good health. The specimen sequenced was blood. The chain couples TRBV7-2 to TRBJ1-4; D perhaps matches TRBD1 (5 bases). The CDR3 sequence: CASSRADTLNEKLFF. As DNA, the CDR3 is TGTGCCAGCAGCCGCGCGGACACCCTTAATGAAAAACTGTTTTTT.